This entry lists 21 T cell receptor beta chains sequenced from one sample in a study of control samples from healthy donors and cancer patients. Using immunoSEQ multiplex PCR, the repertoire was profiled, and TCRdb retains in-frame clones only, with some absent. Of approximately 99,000 clones in the sample, around four fifths are singletons; the top ten hold around 6.2%. Sequences were obtained from blood. Receptor source: a man aged 18 to 29 in good health.

The chain employs TRBV7-2 and TRBJ2-5, with D perhaps given as TRBD1 or TRBD2 (6 bases each). V was cut by 1 base and J by 1 base, with 16 bases left in between. There are 17 residues in the CDR3. Germline V gene sequence: CDR1 SGHTA, CDR2 FQGNSA. The CDR3 nucleotides are TGTGCCAGCAGCTTAGGCGACGCGGGACACGCCCAAGAGACCCAGTACTTC. This translates into CASSLGDAGHAQETQYF.

This clone was seen only a few times. The V gene is TRBV7-9, the J gene TRBJ2-2; 14 positions match TRBD2. The CDR3 runs 16 residues. J was trimmed by 1 base and V by 11 bases; bases with no gene match: 6. CDR1 and CDR2 from the germline V gene are SEHNR and FQNEAQ (reference sequence). The CDR3 loop is CAGWTSGGRNTGELFF. CDR3 coding DNA: TGTGCCGGCTGGACTAGCGGGGGGCGGAACACCGGGGAGCTGTTTTTT.

V gene TRBV30 combines with J gene TRBJ2-3; D remains unclear. Trimming stripped 6 bases from V and 3 bases from J, with 7 bases between. CDR1 is GTSNPN, CDR2 SVGIG, per germline (reference sequence). The CDR3 extends over 11 amino acids. The CDR3 sequence is CACSWTDTQYF. The CDR3 DNA is TGTGCCTGTAGTTGGACAGATACGCAGTATTTT.

The J gene is TRBJ2-6, the V gene TRBV2; TRBD2 is a possible D gene (5 bases). The germline V and J ends were trimmed by 3 bases and 0 bases, with 15 bases remaining between them. Looked up from germline, CDR1 is SNHLY and CDR2 is FYNNEI. This CDR3 spans 18 amino acids. CDR3 DNA sequence: TGTGCCAGCAGTGAGGAGGCAAGCTATACCTCTGGGGCCAACGTCCTGACTTTC. Its translation is CASSEEASYTSGANVLTF.

The DNA of the CDR3 is TGTGCCAGCAGCTCTAGCGGGGGCGCCTACAATGAGCAGTTCTTC. Translation gives CASSSSGGAYNEQFF. This sequence joins TRBV11-3 and TRBJ2-1, with 10 bases matching TRBD2. The CDR3 covers 15 residues. Germline-derived CDR1 and CDR2 are SGHNT and YENEEA. V was pared by 4 bases and J by 2 bases, with 2 bases of the junction left unmatched. The full variable domain, completed using reference TRBV11-3 and TRBJ2-1, is EAGVVQSPRYKIIEKKQPVAFWCNPISGHNTLYWYLQNLGQGPELLIRYENEEAVDDSQLPKDRFSAERLKGVDSTLKIQPAELGDSAVYLCASSSSGGAYNEQFFGPGTRLTVL.

V and J are TRBV6-2 or TRBV6-3 and TRBJ2-2; D ambiguous. Trimming stripped 4 bases from V and 0 bases from J, with 9 bases between. The CDR3 consists of 15 residues. From germline, CDR1 is MNHEY and CDR2 SVGEGT. The CDR3 spells CASSSYGTNTGELFF. CDR3 sequence (DNA): TGTGCCAGCAGTTCGTACGGAACGAACACCGGGGAGCTGTTTTTT.

J is TRBJ2-1 and V is TRBV19; D might be TRBD2 (5 bases). The V end lost 5 bases, the J end lost 3 bases, and 8 bases lay between the germline ends. The CDR3 runs 13 residues. Germline loops: CDR1 LNHDA, CDR2 SQIVND (reference sequence). The CDR3 is CASSLGSYNEQFF. CDR3 nucleotides: TGTGCCAGTAGTCTGGGGAGCTACAATGAGCAGTTCTTC.

Only one count was recorded for this clone. The rearrangement links TRBV11-2 to TRBJ1-2, with D perhaps matching TRBD1 (5 bases). V lost 0 bases to trimming and J lost 5 bases, with 10 bases between them. This CDR3 has 14 amino acids. Germline V gives CDR1 SGHAT, CDR2 FQNNGV. For the CDR3, the DNA is TGTGCCAGCAGCTTAGATCGGGCAGGGTATGGCTACACCTTC. Protein: CASSLDRAGYGYTF.

This chain links TRBV9 with TRBJ1-3; the D is unclear. CDR1 is SGDLS, CDR2 YYNGEE, per germline. V was trimmed by 2 bases and J by 0 bases, leaving 6 bases between them. The CDR3 covers 14 residues. CDR3 nucleotides: TGTGCCAGCAGCGTCGGATTCTCTGGAAACACCATATATTTT. Protein: CASSVGFSGNTIYF.

This clone has a single count. The chain couples TRBV5-4 to TRBJ2-5, with D hard to call. Germline CDR1 SGHNT, CDR2 YYREEE (reference sequence). This CDR3 is 14 amino acids long. The V end lost 3 bases, the J end lost 1 base, and 10 bases lay between the germline ends. CDR3 sequence: CASSYGFSQETQYF. The CDR3 DNA follows: TGTGCCAGCAGCTATGGGTTTAGCCAAGAGACCCAGTACTTC.

The rearrangement links TRBV4-2 to TRBJ2-3, with TRBD2 matching over 11 bases. The CDR3 consists of 19 residues. CDR1 is LGHNA, CDR2 YNFKEQ, per germline. V shed 1 base and J 0 bases; nucleotides not matched to a gene: 9. CDR3 bases: TGTGCCAGCAGCCAAGGTGTCTCTAGCGGGGGGTTCAGCACAGATACGCAGTATTTT. Protein product: CASSQGVSSGGFSTDTQYF.

The chain joins TRBV19 to TRBJ1-5; weak D call: TRBD1 (5 bases). Per germline, CDR1 LNHDA and CDR2 SQIVND (reference sequence). Trimming removed 7 bases at V and 4 bases at J, with 14 bases between. This CDR3 is built from 14 residues. The DNA of the CDR3 is TGTGCCAGTACGGTAGGGGCATGGAATCAGCCCCAGCATTTT. The encoded protein is CASTVGAWNQPQHF. The variable domain in full, with the rest retrieved from reference TRBV19 and TRBJ1-5, is DGGITQSPKYLFRKEGQNVTLSCEQNLNHDAMYWYRQDPGQGLRLIYYSQIVNDFQKGDIAEGYSVSREKKESFPLTVTSAQKNPTAFYLCASTVGAWNQPQHFGDGTRLSIL.

This clone was counted a few times. The V gene is TRBV30, the J gene TRBJ1-5; TRBD1 agrees at 9 bases. With 5 bases clipped from V and 8 bases from J, the junction kept 4 bases outside the gene matches. Germline V gene sequence: CDR1 GTSNPN, CDR2 SVGIG (reference sequence). CDR3 length equals 12 residues. CDR3 amino acids: CAWDRGSKPQHF. CDR3 nucleotide sequence: TGTGCCTGGGACAGGGGGAGCAAGCCCCAGCATTTT.

The chain has TRBV27 and TRBJ1-2; tentatively, D is TRBD1 (5 bases). Germline loops: CDR1 MNHEY, CDR2 SMNVEV (reference sequence). This CDR3 contains 14 residues. The V end lost 3 bases, the J end lost 5 bases, and 13 bases lay between the germline ends. CDR3 protein: CASSLGGSGYGYTF. The CDR3 coding sequence is TGTGCCAGCAGTTTGGGGGGTTCGGGTTATGGCTACACCTTC.

This rearrangement joins TRBV7-9 to TRBJ2-5, with D perhaps matching TRBD1 or TRBD2 (5 bases each). V was trimmed by 5 bases and J by 3 bases, leaving 19 bases between them. The germline V gene has CDR1 SEHNR and CDR2 FQNEAQ (reference sequence). The length of the CDR3 is 16 residues. CDR3 region: CASSPPPVGVEETQYF. The DNA of the CDR3 is TGTGCCAGCAGCCCCCCCCCGGTGGGGGTCGAAGAGACCCAGTACTTC.

The rearrangement joins TRBV3-1 (or the pseudogene TRBV3-2) to TRBJ2-7, with D possibly being TRBD1 (6 bases). The CDR3 sequence is 14 residues long. The V gene's germline CDR1 is LGHDT and CDR2 YNNKEL (reference sequence). The V end lost 3 bases, the J end lost 3 bases, and 12 bases lay between the germline ends. In nucleotides, the CDR3 is TGTGCCAGCAGCCAGACGGGACACCTCTACGAGCAGTACTTC. As protein: CASSQTGHLYEQYF.

CDR3 DNA: TGTGCCAGCAGCTTGGCAGGGGCTGGGGCCAACGTCCTGACTTTC. This translates into CASSLAGAGANVLTF. This chain connects TRBV5-4 to TRBJ2-6; possible D gene TRBD1, 6 bases. Germline-derived CDR1 and CDR2 are SGHNT and YYREEE (reference sequence). This CDR3 spans 15 amino acids. V was shortened by 0 bases and J by 2 bases, with 6 bases between the two germline ends.

This chain joins TRBV29-1 and TRBJ2-5; TRBD2 agrees at 11 bases. Germline CDR1 is SQVTM and CDR2 is ANQGSEA. With V trimmed by 8 bases and J by 5 bases, 10 bases remained unmatched. CDR3 length: 14 amino acids. The CDR3 coding sequence is TGCAGCACCCGGACTAGCGGGTTCGTGGAGACCCAGTACTTC. Translating gives CSTRTSGFVETQYF. The full variable domain, rest sourced from reference TRBV29-1 and TRBJ2-5, is SAVISQKPSRDICQRGTSLTIQCQVDSQVTMMFWYRQQPGQSLTLIATANQGSEATYESGFVIDKFPISRPNLTFSTLTVSNMSPEDSSIYLCSTRTSGFVETQYFGPGTRLLVL.

The chain joins TRBV5-5 to TRBJ1-1; D is undetermined. Trimming shortened V by 1 base and J by 1 base, and 11 bases separated the two germline ends. Looked up from germline, CDR1 is SGHKS and CDR2 is YYEKEE (reference sequence). This CDR3 spans 15 amino acids. CDR3 protein: CASSLYSPSNTEAFF. CDR3 DNA: TGTGCCAGCAGCTTGTACAGTCCCTCGAACACTGAAGCTTTCTTT.

CDR3 nucleotide sequence: TGTGCCAGCAGTTACGCCCTAGATCCCAATTCGGGCCACGAGCAGTACTTC. It is translated as CASSYALDPNSGHEQYF. V gene TRBV6-2 or TRBV6-3 combines with J gene TRBJ2-7; D gene uncertain. Germline CDR1 is MNHEY and CDR2 is SVGEGT. This CDR3 has 17 amino acids. The V end lost 2 bases, the J end lost 5 bases, and 22 bases lay between the germline ends.

The CDR3 DNA reads TGTGCCAGTAGCAGGACTAGCGGGGGGGTGGAAAGCACAGATACGCAGTATTTT. Its translation is CASSRTSGGVESTDTQYF. The chain combines TRBV19 with TRBJ2-3; 15 bases line up with TRBD2. CDR1 is LNHDA and CDR2 is SQIVND in the germline V gene (reference sequence). CDR3 length: 18 amino acids. J was trimmed by 0 bases and V by 6 bases; bases with no gene match: 7.